The source of this TCR beta chain is a study of monozygotic twins with inflammatory bowel disease. TCRdb reanalyzed the 5' RACE reads and collapses them to one entry per CDR3 protein, without DNA. The sample is made up of 300,000 to 400,000 distinct CDR3 sequences, and the top ten hold roughly 2% of it. Germline-derived CDR1 and CDR2 are SEHNR and FQNEAQ (reference sequence). The CDR3 extends over 15 amino acids. The sequenced sample was blood. This chain links TRBV7-9 with TRBJ2-3; absent DNA, TCRdb's TRBD2 call cannot be checked. This TCR derives from a human donor with ulcerative colitis or Crohn's disease, or a healthy co-twin of an affected twin (not recorded which). The CDR3 here is CASSLTSGYTDTQYF.